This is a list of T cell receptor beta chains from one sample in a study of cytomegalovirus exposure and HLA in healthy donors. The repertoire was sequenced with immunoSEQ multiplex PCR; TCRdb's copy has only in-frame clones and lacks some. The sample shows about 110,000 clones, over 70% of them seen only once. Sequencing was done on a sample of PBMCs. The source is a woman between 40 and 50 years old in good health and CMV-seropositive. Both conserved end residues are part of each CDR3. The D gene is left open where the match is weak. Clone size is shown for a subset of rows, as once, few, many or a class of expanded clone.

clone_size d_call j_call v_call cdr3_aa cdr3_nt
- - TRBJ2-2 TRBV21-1 CASIFWGGQSGVHGELFF TGTGCCAGCATCTTCTGGGGGGGTCAGTCCGGTGTTCACGGGGAGCTGTTTTTT
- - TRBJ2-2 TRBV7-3 CASSPVGVLGGELFF TGTGCCAGCAGCCCGGTAGGGGTCCTTGGCGGGGAGCTGTTTTTT
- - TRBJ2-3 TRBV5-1 CASSLGLDRTGIDTQYF TGCGCCAGCAGCTTGGGCCTTGACAGAACAGGGATAGATACGCAGTATTTT
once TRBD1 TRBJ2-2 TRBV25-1 CASRKAQGGANTGELFF TGTGCCAGCCGGAAAGCTCAAGGGGGCGCGAACACCGGGGAGCTGTTTTTT
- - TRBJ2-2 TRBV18 CASSPLDSTGELFF TGTGCCAGCTCACCGCTAGACTCAACCGGGGAGCTGTTTTTT
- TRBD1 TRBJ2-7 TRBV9 CASSALGTADEQYF TGTGCCAGCAGCGCCCTCGGGACAGCGGACGAGCAGTACTTC
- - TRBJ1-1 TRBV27 CASSSWTVLMNTEAFF TGTGCCAGCAGTTCCTGGACTGTTCTTATGAACACTGAAGCTTTCTTT
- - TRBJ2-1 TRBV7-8 CASSLWQDPRITSYNEQFF TGTGCCAGCAGCTTATGGCAAGATCCGCGGATTACTTCCTACAATGAGCAGTTCTTC
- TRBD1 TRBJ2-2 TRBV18 CASSLFGTVIEGELFF TGTGCCAGCTCCCTCTTTGGGACAGTCATTGAAGGGGAGCTGTTTTTT
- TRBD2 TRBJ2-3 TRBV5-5 CASSSGTSGLTDTQYF TGTGCCAGCAGCTCCGGGACTAGCGGACTCACAGATACGCAGTATTTT
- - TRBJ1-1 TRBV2 CASSKGAGEAFF TGTGCCAGCAGCAAAGGGGCAGGTGAAGCTTTCTTT
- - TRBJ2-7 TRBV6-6 CASSNYEQYF TGTGCCAGCAGCAACTACGAGCAGTACTTC
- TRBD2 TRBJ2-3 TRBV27 CASSPTPGTSDQTDTQYF TGTGCCAGCAGTCCCACCCCCGGGACTAGCGATCAAACAGATACGCAGTATTTT
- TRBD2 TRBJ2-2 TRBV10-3 CAISPTGASGRAGTGELFF TGTGCCATCAGTCCAACCGGGGCTAGCGGGAGGGCCGGCACCGGGGAGCTGTTTTTT
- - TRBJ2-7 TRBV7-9 CASSLFGYEQYF TGTGCCAGCAGCCTTTTCGGCTACGAGCAGTACTTC
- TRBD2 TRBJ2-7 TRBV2 CASSGPGLAGTYEQYF TGTGCCAGCAGTGGCCCGGGACTAGCGGGAACCTACGAGCAGTACTTC
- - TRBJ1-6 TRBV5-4 CASSSPPWLTGNSPLHF TGTGCCAGCAGCTCTCCACCTTGGCTTACAGGGAATTCACCCCTCCACTTT
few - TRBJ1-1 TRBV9 CASSVDRENTEAFF TGTGCCAGCAGCGTAGACAGGGAGAACACTGAAGCTTTCTTT